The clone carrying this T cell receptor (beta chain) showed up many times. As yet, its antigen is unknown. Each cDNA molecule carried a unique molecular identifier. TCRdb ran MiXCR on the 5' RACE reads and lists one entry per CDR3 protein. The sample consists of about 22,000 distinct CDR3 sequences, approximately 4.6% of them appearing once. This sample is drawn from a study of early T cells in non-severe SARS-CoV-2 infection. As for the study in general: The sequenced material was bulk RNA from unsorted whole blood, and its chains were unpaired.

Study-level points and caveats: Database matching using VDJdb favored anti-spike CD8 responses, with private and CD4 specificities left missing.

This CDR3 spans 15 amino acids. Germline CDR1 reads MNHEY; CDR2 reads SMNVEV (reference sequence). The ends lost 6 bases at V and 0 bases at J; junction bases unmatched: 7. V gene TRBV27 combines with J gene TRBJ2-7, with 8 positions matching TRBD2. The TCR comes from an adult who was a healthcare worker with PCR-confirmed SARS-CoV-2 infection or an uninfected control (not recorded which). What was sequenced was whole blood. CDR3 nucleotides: TGTGCCAGCAGCCGGCGGGGGGCCCTCTCCTACGAGCAGTACTTC. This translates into CASSRRGALSYEQYF.